This TCR beta chain was observed in a study of T cell responses to AZD1222 COVID-19 vaccine. Notes on the study in general: It should be noted that donors were predominantly white British and more often female, and clonal diversity was possibly underestimated. Elevations in Spike-specific TCR breadth and depth followed administration of two AZD1222 doses. Spike was spanned by vaccine-associated CD4 TCRs, which were dominant at 160-218 and 743-854.

Germline CDR1 reads MGHRA; CDR2 reads YSYEKL. J gave up 5 bases and V 2 bases, and 4 bases lay outside the gene matches. This CDR3 comprises 15 residues. Points on this clone: The target antigen is unknown.

TCRdb's copy holds only in-frame clones and misses some; the assay was immunoSEQ multiplex PCR. This sample has approximately 210,000 clones; 94% occur once, and the top ten carry 1.7%. The rearrangement uses TRBV4-1 and TRBJ2-5, with 11 positions matching TRBD2. The sequence was obtained from an adult who received the MenACWY meningococcal vaccine as a control. The source material was peripheral blood, sampled 28 days after the second dose of the MenACWY control vaccine. The CDR3 sequence is CASSQTSGSLETQYF. For the CDR3, the DNA is TGCGCCAGCAGCCAAACTAGCGGGAGTTTGGAGACCCAGTACTTC.